A selection of T cell receptor beta chains follows, all from one sample in a study of metastatic and nonmetastatic thyroid tumors. TCRdb reassembled clones from the PCR reads with MiXCR. The sample carries 25,000 to 30,000 clones, over 12% recorded once. The sequencing input was blood. All receptors come from a male donor with papillary thyroid cancer or a benign thyroid nodule (not recorded which). Some clones in this sample may be carry-over from other donors' samples. The CDR3 runs from the conserved cysteine through the conserved F or W. Each record gives: clone size, CDR3 length, J gene, D gene, V gene, CDR3 DNA, CDR3 protein. The D gene is left open where the match is weak. Some rows have no size entry. The others give once, few or many, or a class for an expanded clone.

many,12,TRBJ1-1,NA,TRBV30,TGTGCCTGGAGTGCTGGTGGCACTGAAGCTTTCTTT,CAWSAGGTEAFF
many,15,TRBJ1-4,TRBD1,TRBV19,TGTGCCAGTAGCTTGCAGGGGGTCCTTAATGAAAAACTGTTTTTT,CASSLQGVLNEKLFF
NA,13,TRBJ1-6,NA,TRBV30,TGTGCCGGTGATGAGTCAGCGAATTCACCCCTCCACTTT,CAGDESANSPLHF
many,18,TRBJ2-1,TRBD2,TRBV5-1,TGCGCCAGCAGCTTGGAACCCCTAGCGGGTTCCTCCTACAATGAGCAGTTCTTC,CASSLEPLAGSSYNEQFF
NA,13,TRBJ2-7,TRBD1,TRBV6-2/TRBV6-3,TGTGCCAGCAGTTATGATAGGGACAGCGAGCAGTACTTC,CASSYDRDSEQYF
NA,12,TRBJ1-1,NA,TRBV30,TGTGCCTGGAGTTCTGGTGGCACTGAAGCTTCCTTT,CAWSSGGTEASF
many,11,TRBJ2-1,NA,TRBV5-1,TGCGCCAGCAGTCCGACGCATGAGCAGTTCTTC,CASSPTHEQFF
many,14,TRBJ1-4,NA,TRBV2,TGTGCCAGCAGTGAAGTAGGGGGAAATGAAAAACTGTTTTTT,CASSEVGGNEKLFF
NA,14,TRBJ1-5,NA,TRBV6-5,TGTGCCAGGAGTTACTCTGCGGGCAATCATCCCCAGCATTTT,CARSYSAGNHPQHF
NA,17,TRBJ1-6,NA,TRBV27,TGTGCCAGCAGGGGGGGGGGGAGGGGTTCCTATAATTCACCCCTCCACTTT,CASRGGGRGSYNSPLHF
NA,21,TRBJ2-6,TRBD1,TRBV13,TGTGCCAGCAGCCAATATTCGGGACAGGGTTTTTCGCTCTCTGGGGCCAACGTCCTGACTTTC,CASSQYSGQGFSLSGANVLTF
few,16,TRBJ2-7,TRBD1,TRBV6-1,TGTGCCAGCAGTGGGAAAGGGACAGACTTCTCCTACGAGCAGTACTTC,CASSGKGTDFSYEQYF
many,14,TRBJ2-3,NA,TRBV7-6,TGTGCCAGCAGCCCAAGGTCCTCGTCAGATACGCAGTATTTT,CASSPRSSSDTQYF
many,15,TRBJ2-7,NA,TRBV27,TGTGCCAGCAGTTTTGGAACAGGGATTGGATACGAGCAGTACTTC,CASSFGTGIGYEQYF
many,14,TRBJ2-5,NA,TRBV28,TGTGCCAGCAGTCCACGGGACTTCCAAGAGACCCAGTACTTC,CASSPRDFQETQYF
many,16,TRBJ2-7,TRBD2,TRBV19,TGTGCCACCAGCAACCAAGCGGGAGAGGGGCTCTACGAGCAGTACTTC,CATSNQAGEGLYEQYF
many,15,TRBJ1-2,NA,TRBV5-6,TGTGCCAGCAGTCTTGCACACTTCTCTAACTATGGCTACACCTTC,CASSLAHFSNYGYTF
many,17,TRBJ1-6,NA,TRBV15,TGTGCCACCAGCAGAGTTTATGACAGCTCCTATAATTCACCCCTCCACTTT,CATSRVYDSSYNSPLHF
few,16,TRBJ1-2,NA,TRBV6-5,TGTGCCAGCAGTTCGACAGGTCTTTATTCTTCCTATGGCTACACCTTC,CASSSTGLYSSYGYTF
medium-sized,15,TRBJ1-2,NA,TRBV24-1,TGTGCCACCAGCCCGGGACAAACGACCTTCTATGGCTACACCTTC,CATSPGQTTFYGYTF
NA,15,TRBJ1-2,NA,TRBV9,TGTGCCAGCAGCACAAGTATTGAGAGGACGAATGGCTACACCTTC,CASSTSIERTNGYTF
many,11,TRBJ2-7,NA,TRBV6-1,TGTGCCAGCAGTACCCACTACGAGCAGTACTTC,CASSTHYEQYF
many,16,TRBJ2-3,NA,TRBV15,TGTGCCACCAGCAGAGATCGGGATGGTTACACAGATACGCAGTATTTT,CATSRDRDGYTDTQYF
many,13,TRBJ2-3,NA,TRBV5-1,TGCGCCAGCAGGAGGGACAGCACAGATACGCAGTATTTT,CASRRDSTDTQYF
many,15,TRBJ1-6,NA,TRBV11-2,TGTGCCAGCGCCCGAAGGAGCTCCTATAATTCACCCCTCCACTTT,CASARRSSYNSPLHF
NA,14,TRBJ1-2,NA,TRBV5-6,TGTGCCAGCGGAAGGGCCCCAGTGAACTATGGCTACATCTTC,CASGRAPVNYGYIF
NA,16,TRBJ1-2,NA,TRBV5-1,TGCGCCAGCAGCTTGGCAAGGGAGGGCTCTAACTATGGCTACACCTTC,CASSLAREGSNYGYTF
many,11,TRBJ2-2,NA,TRBV3-1,TGTGCCAGCCGCCACACCGGGGAGCTGTTTTTT,CASRHTGELFF
NA,13,TRBJ2-1,TRBD2,TRBV29-1,TGCAGCGCCGGGACTAGCTCCTACAATGAGCAGTTCTTC,CSAGTSSYNEQFF
many,15,TRBJ2-7,TRBD1,TRBV7-3,TGTGCCAGCAGCCCTCAGACAGGGGCAGCCTACGAGCAGTACTTC,CASSPQTGAAYEQYF
many,12,TRBJ2-7,NA,TRBV28,TGTGCCAGCAGCGGCTACACCTACGAGCAGTACTTC,CASSGYTYEQYF
many,15,TRBJ1-5,NA,TRBV4-1,TGCGCCAGCAGCCAAGATCTTGGGTGGGTCCAGCCCCAGCATTTT,CASSQDLGWVQPQHF
many,13,TRBJ2-7,NA,TRBV5-6,TGTGCCAGCAGCCCTCAGACAGGCTACGAGCAGTACTTC,CASSPQTGYEQYF
many,15,TRBJ2-3,NA,TRBV2,TGTGCCAGCAGTTTCAGCCCCCCCCCCACAGATACGCAGTATTTT,CASSFSPPPTDTQYF
many,15,TRBJ2-2,NA,TRBV19,TGTGCCAGTAGTAAGTTCGGGTCTCTCACCGGGGAGCTGTTTTTT,CASSKFGSLTGELFF
many,14,TRBJ1-2,NA,TRBV5-4,TGTGCCAGCAGCTTATCAGGGGCGAACTATGGCTACACCTTC,CASSLSGANYGYTF
many,15,TRBJ2-7,TRBD1,TRBV5-6,TGTGCCAGCAGCGCGACAGGGAGTGGGGTTCACGAGCAGTACTTC,CASSATGSGVHEQYF
many,18,TRBJ2-3,TRBD2,TRBV15,TGTGCCACCAGCAGGGGACTAGCGGGGGGGCCTAGCACAGATACGCAGTATTTT,CATSRGLAGGPSTDTQYF
many,15,TRBJ2-7,TRBD2,TRBV5-4,TGTGCCAGCAGTGAAGGGAGGGTTTACACCTACGAGCAGTACTTC,CASSEGRVYTYEQYF
few,17,TRBJ2-3,NA,TRBV6-1,TGTGCCAGCAGTGAAGGGTTATCGGGTGGTCCCACAGATACGCAGTATTTT,CASSEGLSGGPTDTQYF
few,17,TRBJ2-7,TRBD2,TRBV7-3,TGTGCCAGCAGCTCCCACGTAGCGGGGGTCGAACCCTACGAGCAGTACTTC,CASSSHVAGVEPYEQYF
many,14,TRBJ1-1,NA,TRBV6-1,TGTGCCAGCAGTCCACTATGGGGGGTGGCTGAAGCTTTCTTT,CASSPLWGVAEAFF
NA,17,TRBJ2-2,TRBD2,TRBV6-5,TGTGCCAGCAGTTACGGTAGGAGCGGGGCCTACACCTGGGAGCTGTTTTTT,CASSYGRSGAYTWELFF
many,13,TRBJ1-2,NA,TRBV24-1,TGTGCCACCATGGGACACGATAATTATGGCTACACCTTC,CATMGHDNYGYTF
many,12,TRBJ2-5,NA,TRBV4-1,TGCGCCAGCAGCCAAGTCTCGGAGACCCAGTACTTC,CASSQVSETQYF
many,14,TRBJ2-1,TRBD2,TRBV7-3,TGTGCCAGCAGCCCCGGGACTACCTACAATGAGCAGTTCTTC,CASSPGTTYNEQFF
many,15,TRBJ1-5,NA,TRBV11-2,TGTGCCAGCAGCTTCGAACATTTTCTAAATCAGCCCCAGCATTTT,CASSFEHFLNQPQHF
NA,15,TRBJ2-2,NA,TRBV15,TGTGCCACCAGCCGCTACAGGTTGGACACCGGGGAGCTGTTTTTT,CATSRYRLDTGELFF
few,14,TRBJ2-7,NA,TRBV6-6,TGTGCCAGCAGTTACTCTCCAGGCCGGGACGAGCAGTACTTC,CASSYSPGRDEQYF
many,14,TRBJ1-4,NA,TRBV5-1,TGCGCCAGCAGCCATGGAGGCAAGAATGAAAAACTGTTTTTT,CASSHGGKNEKLFF
many,13,TRBJ1-5,NA,TRBV20-1,TGCAGTGACCTTCACGACAGCACCCAGCCCCAGCATTTT,CSDLHDSTQPQHF
few,13,TRBJ2-2,NA,TRBV2,TGTGCCTCATCAACCGTGACAGCCGGGGAGCTGTTTTTT,CASSTVTAGELFF
NA,13,TRBJ1-2,NA,TRBV5-1,TGCGCCAGCAGCAATGGGGGTTACGGCGGCTACACCTTC,CASSNGGYGGYTF
many,15,TRBJ2-2,NA,TRBV12-3/TRBV12-4,TGTGCCAGCAGTCCACTTCTGGGGGTCACCGGGGAGCTGTTTTTT,CASSPLLGVTGELFF
many,11,TRBJ2-1,NA,TRBV20-1,TGCAGTGCCCCCGCCCCCGGGGGGCAGTTCTTC,CSAPAPGGQFF
many,14,TRBJ2-5,NA,TRBV18,TGTGCCAGCTCTCCAACCAGTCTGGAGGGGACCCAGTACTTC,CASSPTSLEGTQYF